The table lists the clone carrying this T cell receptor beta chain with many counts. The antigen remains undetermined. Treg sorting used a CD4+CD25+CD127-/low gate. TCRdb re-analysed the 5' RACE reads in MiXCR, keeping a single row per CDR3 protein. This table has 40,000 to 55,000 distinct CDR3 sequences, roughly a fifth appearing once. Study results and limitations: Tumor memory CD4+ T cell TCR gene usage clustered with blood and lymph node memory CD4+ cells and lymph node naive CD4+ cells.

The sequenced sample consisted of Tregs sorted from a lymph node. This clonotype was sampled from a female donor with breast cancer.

Written as DNA, the CDR3 is TGTGCCAGCCGAACGTCCCGCTATGGCTACACCTTC. Translated, it gives CASRTSRYGYTF. The chain recombines TRBV7-2 with TRBJ1-2; D not certain. The CDR3 consists of 12 residues. With 8 bases removed from V and 4 bases from J, the gap between germline ends came to 11 bases. The germline V gene has CDR1 SGHTA and CDR2 FQGNSA. Together with reference TRBV7-2 and TRBJ1-2, the CDR3 gives the full variable domain: GAGVSQSPSNKVTEKGKDVELRCDPISGHTALYWYRQSLGQGLEFLIYFQGNSAPDKSGLPSDRFSAERTGGSVSTLTIQRTQQEDSAVYLCASRTSRYGYTFGSGTRLTVV.